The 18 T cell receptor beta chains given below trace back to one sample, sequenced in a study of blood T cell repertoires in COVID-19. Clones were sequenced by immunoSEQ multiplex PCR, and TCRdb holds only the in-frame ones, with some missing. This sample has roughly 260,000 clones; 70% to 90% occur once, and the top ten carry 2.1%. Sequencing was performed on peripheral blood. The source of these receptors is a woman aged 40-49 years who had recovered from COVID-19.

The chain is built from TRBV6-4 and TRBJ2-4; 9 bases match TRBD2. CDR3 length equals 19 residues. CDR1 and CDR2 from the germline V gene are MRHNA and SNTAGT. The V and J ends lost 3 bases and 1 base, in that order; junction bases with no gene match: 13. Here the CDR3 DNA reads TGTGCCAGCAGTGATCCCCACCGGCGGCGGGAGGGGGCCAAAAACATTCAGTACTTC. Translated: CASSDPHRRREGAKNIQYF.

The CDR3: CASSISRQGTKAQHF. As DNA, the CDR3 is TGTGCCAGTAGTATTTCAAGACAGGGTACGAAGGCCCAGCATTTT. The chain carries TRBV19 and TRBJ1-5; 7 bases fit TRBD1. The CDR3 has 15 residues. The germline gives CDR1 LNHDA, CDR2 SQIVND (reference sequence). J gave up 11 bases and V 3 bases, and 13 bases lay outside the gene matches.

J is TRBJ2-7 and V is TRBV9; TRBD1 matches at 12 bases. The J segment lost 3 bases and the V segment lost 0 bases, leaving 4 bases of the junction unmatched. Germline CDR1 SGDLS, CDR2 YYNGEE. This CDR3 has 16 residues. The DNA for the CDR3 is TGTGCCAGCAGCGTAGCGGGACAGGGGGCGAGCTACGAGCAGTACTTC. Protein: CASSVAGQGASYEQYF. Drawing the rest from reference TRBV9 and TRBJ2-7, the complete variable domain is DSGVTQTPKHLITATGQRVTLRCSPRSGDLSVYWYQQSLDQGLQFLIQYYNGEERAKGNILERFSAQQFPDLHSELNLSSLELGDSALYFCASSVAGQGASYEQYFGPGTRLTVT.

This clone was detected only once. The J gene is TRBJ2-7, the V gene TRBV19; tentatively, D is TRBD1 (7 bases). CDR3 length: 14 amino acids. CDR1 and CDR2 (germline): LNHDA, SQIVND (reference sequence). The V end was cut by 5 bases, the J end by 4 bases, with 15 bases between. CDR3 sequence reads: CASSVRTGGYEQYF. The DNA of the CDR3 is TGTGCCAGTAGTGTGAGGACAGGAGGGTACGAGCAGTACTTC.

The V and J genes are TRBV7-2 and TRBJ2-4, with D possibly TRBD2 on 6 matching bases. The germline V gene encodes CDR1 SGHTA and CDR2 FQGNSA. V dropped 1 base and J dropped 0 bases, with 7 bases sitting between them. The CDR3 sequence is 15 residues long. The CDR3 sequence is CASSLGGIAKNIQYF. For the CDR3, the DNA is TGTGCCAGCAGCTTAGGCGGGATAGCCAAAAACATTCAGTACTTC.

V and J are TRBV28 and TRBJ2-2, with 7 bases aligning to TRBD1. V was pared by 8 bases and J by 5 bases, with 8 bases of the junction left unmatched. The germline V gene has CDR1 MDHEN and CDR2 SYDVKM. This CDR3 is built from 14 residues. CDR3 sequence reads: CASRGRGLTGELFF. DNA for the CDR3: TGTGCCAGCCGAGGAAGGGGGCTGACCGGGGAGCTGTTTTTT.

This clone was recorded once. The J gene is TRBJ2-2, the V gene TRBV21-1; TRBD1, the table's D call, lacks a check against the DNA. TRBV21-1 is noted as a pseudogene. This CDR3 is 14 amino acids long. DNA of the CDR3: TGTGCCAGCAGCAAAGGGCCCCAAACCGGGGAGCTGTTTTTT. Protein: CASSKGPQTGELFF.

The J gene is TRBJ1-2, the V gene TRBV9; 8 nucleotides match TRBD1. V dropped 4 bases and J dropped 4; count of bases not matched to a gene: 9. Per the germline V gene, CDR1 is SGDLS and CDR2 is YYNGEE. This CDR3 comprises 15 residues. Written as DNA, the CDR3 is TGTGCCAGCAGCTACTACTACGGACAGGGCTATGGCTACACCTTC. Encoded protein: CASSYYYGQGYGYTF.

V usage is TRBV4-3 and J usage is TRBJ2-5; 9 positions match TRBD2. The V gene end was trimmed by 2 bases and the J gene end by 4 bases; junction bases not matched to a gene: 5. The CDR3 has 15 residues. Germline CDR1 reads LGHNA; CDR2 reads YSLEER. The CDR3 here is CASSQLGLASETQYF. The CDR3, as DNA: TGCGCCAGCAGCCAATTGGGACTAGCCTCAGAGACCCAGTACTTC.

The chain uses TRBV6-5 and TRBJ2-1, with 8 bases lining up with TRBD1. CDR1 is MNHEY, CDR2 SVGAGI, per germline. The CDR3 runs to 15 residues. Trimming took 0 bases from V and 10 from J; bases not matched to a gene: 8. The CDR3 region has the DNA TGTGCCAGCAGTTACTCGGGGACAGGTACATGGGAGCAGTTCTTC. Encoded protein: CASSYSGTGTWEQFF.

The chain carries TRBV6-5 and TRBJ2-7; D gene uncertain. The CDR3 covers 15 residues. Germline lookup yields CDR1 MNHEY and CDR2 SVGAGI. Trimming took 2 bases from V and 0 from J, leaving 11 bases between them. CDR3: CASSYDGRSSYEQYF. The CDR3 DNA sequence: TGTGCCAGCAGTTACGACGGTAGGAGCTCCTACGAGCAGTACTTC.

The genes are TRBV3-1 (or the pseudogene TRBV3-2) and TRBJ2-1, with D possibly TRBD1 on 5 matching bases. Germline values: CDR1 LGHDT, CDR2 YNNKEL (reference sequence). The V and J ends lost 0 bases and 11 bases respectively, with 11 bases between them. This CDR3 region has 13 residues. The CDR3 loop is CASSQDPQDKQFF. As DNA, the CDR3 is TGTGCCAGCAGCCAAGATCCCCAGGACAAGCAGTTCTTC.

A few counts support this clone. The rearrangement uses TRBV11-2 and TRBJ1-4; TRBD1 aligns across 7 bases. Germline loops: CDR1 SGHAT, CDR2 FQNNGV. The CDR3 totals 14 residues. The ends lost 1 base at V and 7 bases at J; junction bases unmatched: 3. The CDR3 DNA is TGTGCCAGCAGCTTAGGACAGGGAGGTGAAAAACTGTTTTTT. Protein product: CASSLGQGGEKLFF.

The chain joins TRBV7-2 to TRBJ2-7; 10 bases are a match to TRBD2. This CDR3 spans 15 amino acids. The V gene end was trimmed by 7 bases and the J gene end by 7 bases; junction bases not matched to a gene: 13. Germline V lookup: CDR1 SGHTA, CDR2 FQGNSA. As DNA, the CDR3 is TGTGCCAGCACCCTTACCCTAGCGGGGGTCGGGGAGCAGTACTTC. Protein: CASTLTLAGVGEQYF.

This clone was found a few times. The CDR3 sequence: CASRKESANSYEQYF. CDR3 nucleotides: TGTGCCAGCAGGAAGGAAAGCGCCAACTCCTACGAGCAGTACTTC. The chain is built from TRBV5-5 and TRBJ2-7; no reliable D call. Germline V lookup: CDR1 SGHKS, CDR2 YYEKEE (reference sequence). V was cut by 5 bases and J by 0 bases, with 15 bases left in between. The CDR3 contains 15 residues.

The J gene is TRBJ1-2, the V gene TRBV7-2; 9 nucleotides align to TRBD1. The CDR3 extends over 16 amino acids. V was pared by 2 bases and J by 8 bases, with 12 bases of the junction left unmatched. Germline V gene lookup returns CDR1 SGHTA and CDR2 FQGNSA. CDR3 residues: CASSLYGTGIDQGYTF. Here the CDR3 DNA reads TGTGCCAGCAGCTTATACGGGACAGGGATAGATCAGGGCTACACCTTC.

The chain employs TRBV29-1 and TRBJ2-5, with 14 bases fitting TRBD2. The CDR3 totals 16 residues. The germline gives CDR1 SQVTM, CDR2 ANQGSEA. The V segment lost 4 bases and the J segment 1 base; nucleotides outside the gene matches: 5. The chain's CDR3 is CSVGGLAGGGQETQYF. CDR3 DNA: TGCAGCGTTGGAGGACTAGCGGGGGGCGGCCAAGAGACCCAGTACTTC.

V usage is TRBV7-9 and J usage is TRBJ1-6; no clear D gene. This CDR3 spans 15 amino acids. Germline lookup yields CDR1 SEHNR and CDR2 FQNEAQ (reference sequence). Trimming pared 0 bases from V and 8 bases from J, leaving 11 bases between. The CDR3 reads CASSLARAPDSPLHF. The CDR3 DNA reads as TGTGCCAGCAGCTTAGCGCGAGCCCCTGATTCACCCCTCCACTTT.